These 17 T cell receptor delta chains share one sample of origin, sequenced in a study of delta chains in infants with herpesvirus infections. PBMC RNA was reverse transcribed using gamma-chain- and delta-chain-specific primers. TCRdb ran CATT on the RT-PCR reads. The repertoire holds around 1,500 delta-chain clones, 21% seen once, with about 21% in the top ten. This specimen consisted of peripheral blood, obtained at time point 2 of longitudinal follow-up. The receptors stem from a human donor who was a Ugandan infant, either HIV-exposed or HIV-unexposed (not recorded which).

This clone was seen a handful of times. The chain uses TRDV1 and TRDJ1; TRDD3 agrees at 7 bases. Germline V CDR1 and CDR2: TSWWSYY, QGS. With V trimmed by 4 bases and J by 7 bases, 12 bases remained unmatched. The CDR3 has 15 amino acids. CDR3 region: CALGGHFPGGPKLIF. The CDR3 DNA sequence: TGTGCTCTTGGGGGACATTTCCCTGGGGGCCCTAAACTCATCTTT.

About this clone itself: A much larger clone lies one base from this, so it may be a read error. The identical CDR3 is also encoded by other nucleotide sequences in the sample. The chain is built from TRAV23/DV6 and TRDJ1; 9 positions agree with TRDD3. Germline V gene lookup returns CDR1 NTAFDY and CDR2 IRPDVSE (reference sequence). This CDR3 spans 22 amino acids. The CDR3 DNA follows: TGTGCCGTGAGACGCGAGCCTTCCTTCAGTTTTCTTCTGACTGGGGGACCCCAAAAACTCATCTTT. Its translation is CAVRREPSFSFLLTGGPQKLIF. The entire variable domain, with the rest obtained from reference TRAV23/DV6 and TRDJ1, is as follows: QQQVKQSPQSLIVQKGGISIINCAYENTAFDYFPWYQQFPGKGPALLIAIRPDVSEKKEGRFTISFNKSAKQFSLHIMDSQPGDSATYFCAVRREPSFSFLLTGGPQKLIFGKGTRVTVEP.

This clone is medium-sized in the sample. Other nucleotide sequences in the sample specify the same CDR3. The gene calls are TRDV1 and TRDJ1, with D possibly being TRDD2 (6 bases). The V end was cut by 3 bases, the J end by 4 bases, with 21 bases between. CDR3 length: 17 amino acids. CDR1 TSWWSYY and CDR2 QGS come from the germline V gene. The CDR3 here is CALGDGFPNVPYDKLIF. CDR3 DNA sequence: TGTGCTCTTGGGGACGGTTTTCCTAACGTTCCCTACGATAAACTCATCTTT.

The CDR3 DNA reads TGTGCTCTTGGGGTCGACGGGCTGGGGGGCCCGTACACCGATAAACTCATCTTT. Amino acid sequence: CALGVDGLGGPYTDKLIF. The V and J genes are TRDV1 and TRDJ1; 7 bases line up with TRDD3. The CDR3 spans 18 residues. In germline, CDR1 is TSWWSYY, CDR2 QGS. J lost 0 bases, V lost 4 bases, and 14 bases had no gene match.

Concerning this clone: A far bigger clonotype differs at one base, so this is likely a read error. V usage is TRAV23/DV6 and J usage is TRDJ1, with 8 bases matching TRDD2. Germline CDR1 is NTAFDY and CDR2 is IRPDVSE (reference sequence). This CDR3 spans 18 amino acids. CDR3 sequence: CAVSPNSHRASYVSAVIF. The DNA for the CDR3 is TGTGCTGTGAGCCCTAATTCCCACCGAGCTTCCTACGTCTCGGCCGTCATCTTT.

A note on this clone: The sample has other DNA sequences that encode this CDR3 too. The chain employs TRDV1 and TRDJ1, with a weak D call TRDD2 (6 bases). In germline, CDR1 is TSWWSYY, CDR2 QGS. The CDR3 consists of 13 residues. The germline V and J ends were trimmed by 0 bases and 6 bases, with 8 bases remaining between them. CDR3 in DNA: TGTGCTCTTGGGGAACTAGTTCCTAATAAACTCATCTTT. Its translation is CALGELVPNKLIF.

The chain employs TRDV1 and TRDJ1; 12 nucleotides match TRDD3. The trim removed 0 bases at V and 3 bases at J, leaving 20 bases unmatched. The germline gives CDR1 TSWWSYY, CDR2 QGS. The CDR3 spans 22 residues. The CDR3 region is CALGELRLSYDVLGDTADKLIF. The CDR3 coding sequence is TGTGCTCTTGGGGAACTCCGTCTTTCCTACGATGTACTGGGGGATACCGCCGATAAACTCATCTTT.

The gene calls are TRDV2 and TRDJ1; D unclear. The germline V gene encodes CDR1 GEAIGNYY and CDR2 EKD. V was pared by 3 bases and J by 1 base, with 14 bases between. The CDR3 extends over 15 amino acids. The CDR3 bases are TGTGCCTGTGACCCAACCGAGGTACCCACCGATAAACTCATCTTT. The encoded protein is CACDPTEVPTDKLIF.

By its share, this clone is medium-sized (0.01 to 0.1%). The chain links TRDV1 to TRDJ1; D call uncertain. Trimming took off 5 bases at V and 0 bases at J, with 22 bases between the two ends. Germline V lookup: CDR1 TSWWSYY, CDR2 QGS. CDR3 size: 18 residues. As DNA, the CDR3 is TGTGCTCTTGGGTGCCCCAGCTACACTGAGATGAACACCGATAAACTCATCTTT. It codes for CALGCPSYTEMNTDKLIF.

The table lists this clone with a few counts. Other DNA sequences of this sample code for an identical CDR3. The chain carries TRDV1 and TRDJ1; D tentatively reads TRDD2 or TRDD3 (7 bases each). CDR1 and CDR2 (germline): TSWWSYY, QGS. Deletions cut 2 bases from V and 0 bases from J, with 34 bases between. The CDR3 sequence is 23 residues long. The CDR3 DNA reads TGTGCTCTTGGGGAAATCCTTCCTCAAAACTGGGGATGTGGACTCACATACACCGATAAACTCATCTTT. Its translation: CALGEILPQNWGCGLTYTDKLIF.

This clone was observed a handful of times. TCRdb's protein, taken from a much larger clone, differs from this DNA's translation at residue 15, likely owing to a read error; the protein displayed comes from the DNA. The chain couples TRDV1 to TRDJ1, with a possible D match to TRDD2 (6 bases). This CDR3 contains 20 residues. Germline CDR1 and CDR2: TSWWSYY and QGS. V lost 0 bases and J 7 bases, leaving 30 bases between the germline ends. CDR3 residues: CALGELPWIPRSHYGVKLIF. The CDR3 bases are TGTGCTCTTGGGGAACTCCCCTGGATTCCTAGGTCTCACTACGGTGTTAAACTCATCTTT.

The chain couples TRDV1 to TRDJ1; 8 bases align to TRDD3. J gave up 1 base and V 1 base, and 20 bases lay outside the gene matches. Per the germline V gene, CDR1 is TSWWSYY and CDR2 is QGS. The length of the CDR3 is 21 residues. CDR3 in amino acids: CALGEPSLLPYWGPSTDKLIF. The CDR3 nucleotides are TGTGCTCTTGGGGAACCCTCTCTCCTTCCGTACTGGGGGCCTTCCACCGATAAACTCATCTTT.

The chain recombines TRDV1 with TRDJ1, with D perhaps matching TRDD2 or TRDD3 (6 bases each). This CDR3 is 21 amino acids long. The V end was cut by 8 bases, the J end by 8 bases, with 42 bases between. From germline, CDR1 is TSWWSYY and CDR2 QGS. The CDR3 protein is CALCRRSYVPRGEGPRRKLIF. In nucleotides, the CDR3 is TGTGCTCTTTGCCGTCGGTCCTACGTGCCCCGGGGGGAAGGTCCTAGAAGGAAACTCATCTTT.

A word on this clone: A read error is likely here: a far larger clone is one base away. The sample has other DNA sequences that encode this CDR3 too. The chain employs TRDV1 and TRDJ1, with D perhaps matching TRDD2 (5 bases). This CDR3 has 19 residues. Germline-derived CDR1 and CDR2 are TSWWSYY and QGS. Written as DNA, the CDR3 is TGTGCTCTTGGGGACCCAATACCCCTACCGTACCCTTACACCGATAAACTAATCTTT. Protein product: CALGDPIPLPYPYTDKLIF.

This clone appeared a few times. The rearrangement joins TRDV1 to TRDJ1; 8 nucleotides agree with TRDD3. The ends lost 0 bases at V and 4 bases at J; junction bases unmatched: 10. Germline CDR1 reads TSWWSYY; CDR2 reads QGS. The CDR3 has 17 amino acids. CDR3 protein: CALGELSYVTGGDKLIF. CDR3 DNA: TGTGCTCTTGGGGAACTATCCTACGTTACTGGGGGCGATAAACTCATCTTT.

By sample share, this clone is medium-sized (0.01 to 0.1%). This chain connects TRDV3 to TRDJ1, with 7 bases aligning to TRDD3. The CDR3 has 13 residues. V shed 4 bases, J shed 0 bases, and the junction held 5 bases outside the gene matches. Germline V gene lookup returns CDR1 TVYSNPD and CDR2 GDNSRS (reference sequence). The CDR3 protein is CASLWGDTDKLIF. DNA of the CDR3: TGTGCCTCCCTCTGGGGGGACACCGATAAACTCATCTTT.

Within the sample, this clone is large. V usage is TRDV1 and J usage is TRDJ1; D is possibly TRDD2 (6 bases). Germline CDR1 and CDR2: TSWWSYY and QGS. The CDR3 loop spans 17 amino acids. V was cut by 2 bases and J by 3 bases, with 19 bases left in between. The CDR3 DNA follows: TGTGCTCTTGGGGAAAGATGCTTCCTCCCTAATGCCGATAAACTCATCTTT. Protein: CALGERCFLPNADKLIF.